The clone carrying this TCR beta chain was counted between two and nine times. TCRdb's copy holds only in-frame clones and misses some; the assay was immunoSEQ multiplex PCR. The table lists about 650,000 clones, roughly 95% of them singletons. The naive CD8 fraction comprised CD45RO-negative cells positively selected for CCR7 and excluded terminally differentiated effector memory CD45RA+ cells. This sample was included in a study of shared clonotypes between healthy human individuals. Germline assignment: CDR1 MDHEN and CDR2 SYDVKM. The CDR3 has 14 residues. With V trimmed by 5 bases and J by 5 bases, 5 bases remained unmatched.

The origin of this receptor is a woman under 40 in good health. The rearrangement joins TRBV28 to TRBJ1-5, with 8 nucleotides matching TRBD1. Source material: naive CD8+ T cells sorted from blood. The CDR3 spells CASSQDRVYQPQHF. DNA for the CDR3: TGTGCCAGCAGTCAGGACAGGGTGTATCAGCCCCAGCATTTT.